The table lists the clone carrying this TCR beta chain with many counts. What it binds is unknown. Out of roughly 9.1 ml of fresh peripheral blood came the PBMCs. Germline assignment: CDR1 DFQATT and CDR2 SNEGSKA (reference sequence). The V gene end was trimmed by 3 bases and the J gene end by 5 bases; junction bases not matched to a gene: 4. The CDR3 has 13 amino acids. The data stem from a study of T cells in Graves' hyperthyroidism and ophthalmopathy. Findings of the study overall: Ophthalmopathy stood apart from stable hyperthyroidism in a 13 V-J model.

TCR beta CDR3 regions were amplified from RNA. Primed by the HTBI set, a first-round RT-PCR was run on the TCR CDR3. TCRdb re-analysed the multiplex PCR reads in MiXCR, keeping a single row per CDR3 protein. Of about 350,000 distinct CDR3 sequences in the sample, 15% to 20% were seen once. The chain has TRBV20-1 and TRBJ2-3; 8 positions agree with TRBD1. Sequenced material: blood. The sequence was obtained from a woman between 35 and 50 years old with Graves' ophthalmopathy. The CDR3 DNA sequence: TGCAGTGCTAGTCTAGGACAGGGAGATACGCAGTATTTT. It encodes CSASLGQGDTQYF.